One sample yielded the 20 T cell receptor beta chains listed below, sequenced in a study of blood T cell repertoires in COVID-19. The method was immunoSEQ multiplex PCR; TCRdb's version includes in-frame clones alone and lacks a portion of them. The sample shows about 180,000 clones, about 85% of them seen only once. Sequencing was carried out using peripheral blood. The receptors originated from a woman aged 80 or over with acute or convalescent COVID-19.

CDR3 DNA: TGTGCCAGCGGCCACAGGGACAGGGTCGTAGCTTTCTTT. It is translated as CASGHRDRVVAFF. The chain has TRBV19 and TRBJ1-1, with 9 bases matching TRBD1. The CDR3 length is 13 residues. Germline V gene lookup returns CDR1 LNHDA and CDR2 SQIVND (reference sequence). Trimming cost V 9 bases and J 10 bases; bases outside gene matches: 12.

This clone came up a few times. The genes are TRBV12-3 or TRBV12-4 and TRBJ1-2; 7 bases match TRBD1. The CDR3 loop spans 12 amino acids. J lost 7 bases, V lost 3 bases, and 2 bases had no gene match. The CDR3 region is CASSLNRGGYTF. In DNA, the CDR3 is TGTGCCAGCAGTTTGAACAGGGGTGGCTACACCTTC.

V gene TRBV5-6 combines with J gene TRBJ1-5, with D tentatively TRBD1 (5 bases). Trimming stripped 5 bases from V and 3 bases from J, with 9 bases between. The CDR3 is 13 residues long. Germline-derived CDR1 and CDR2 are SGHDT and YYEEEE. CDR3 DNA sequence: TGTGCCAGCAGTGGAGGGGTCAATCAGCCCCAGCATTTT. Translating gives CASSGGVNQPQHF.

The V call is TRBV5-1, the J call TRBJ1-2, with 8 bases aligning to TRBD1. J gave up 8 bases and V 0 bases, and 15 bases lay outside the gene matches. The CDR3 loop spans 17 amino acids. Germline values: CDR1 SGHRS, CDR2 YFSETQ. The CDR3 DNA reads TGCGCCAGCAGCTTGGTGCCTTCGGGGCAGGGGGCACGCGGCTACACCTTC. It is translated as CASSLVPSGQGARGYTF.

The gene calls are TRBV6-6 and TRBJ1-2, with TRBD1 as a possible D gene (6 bases). Germline CDR1 reads MNHNY; CDR2 reads SVGAGI (reference sequence). CDR3 length: 14 amino acids. V gave up 2 bases and J gave up 4 bases, with 11 bases separating them. The CDR3 bases are TGTGCCAGCAGTTACGGGGGCGCGATCTATGGCTACACCTTC. This encodes CASSYGGAIYGYTF.

The V call is TRBV24-1, the J call TRBJ1-1; TRBD1 is a possible D gene (5 bases). The CDR3 contains 13 residues. Germline CDR1 reads KGHDR; CDR2 reads SFDVKD. V was clipped by 11 bases and J by 3 bases, with 15 bases between them. CDR3 DNA sequence: TGTGCCAGCATGAATACAGGTTACACTGAAGCTTTCTTT. Its translation: CASMNTGYTEAFF.

This sequence joins TRBV6-6 and TRBJ2-7; TRBD2 aligns across 9 bases. Losses at the gene ends were 2 bases for V and 2 bases for J; bases not matched to a gene: 7. This CDR3 spans 16 amino acids. Looked up from germline, CDR1 is MNHNY and CDR2 is SVGAGI (reference sequence). The CDR3: CASSYEASGATYEQYF. In DNA form, the CDR3 reads TGTGCCAGCAGTTACGAAGCTAGCGGGGCGACCTACGAGCAGTACTTC.

This chain links TRBV5-1 with TRBJ1-3; 9 nucleotides align to TRBD1. The CDR3 is made up of 16 amino acids. Germline V gives CDR1 SGHRS, CDR2 YFSETQ. The V segment lost 4 bases and the J segment 3 bases; nucleotides outside the gene matches: 8. The CDR3 DNA is TGCGCCAGCAGCCCGGCGGGACAGGGTCGTGGAAACACCATATATTTT. Its protein is CASSPAGQGRGNTIYF.

The chain is built from TRBV5-1 and TRBJ2-3; 7 nucleotides match TRBD1. Germline-derived CDR1 and CDR2 are SGHRS and YFSETQ. The CDR3 consists of 15 residues. J gave up 0 bases and V 5 bases, and 6 bases lay outside the gene matches. In DNA, the CDR3 is TGCGCCAGCAGGTCAACAGGGGCTAGCACAGATACGCAGTATTTT. Translated: CASRSTGASTDTQYF.

This clone came up a few times. The chain couples TRBV6-6 to TRBJ2-7; 11 bases are a match to TRBD2. V shed 6 bases, J shed 6 bases, and the junction held 10 bases outside the gene matches. There are 15 residues in the CDR3. Germline CDR1 MNHNY, CDR2 SVGAGI (reference sequence). CDR3 region: CASSETLAGGGEQYF. As DNA, the CDR3 is TGTGCCAGCAGCGAGACGCTAGCGGGAGGCGGCGAGCAGTACTTC.

The CDR3 loop reads CASSFPLTEAFF. The CDR3 bases are TGTGCCAGCAGCTTTCCATTGACTGAAGCTTTCTTT. The chain is built from TRBV7-9 and TRBJ1-1; D remains ambiguous. The CDR3 loop spans 12 amino acids. Germline CDR1 and CDR2: SEHNR and FQNEAQ (reference sequence). V was shortened by 3 bases and J by 5 bases, with 7 bases between the two germline ends.

The chain employs TRBV10-2 and TRBJ1-5; unclear D gene. Per germline, CDR1 WSHSY and CDR2 SAAADI. The CDR3 is 18 amino acids. Trimming removed 6 bases from V and 0 bases from J, with 21 bases in between. This CDR3 reads CASSETARTGNSNQPQHF. CDR3 in DNA: TGCGCCAGCAGCGAAACAGCCAGGACGGGGAATAGCAATCAGCCCCAGCATTTT.

The rearrangement links TRBV11-2 to TRBJ2-4; 7 bases fit TRBD2. The CDR3 runs to 15 residues. Looked up from germline, CDR1 is SGHAT and CDR2 is FQNNGV. Germline trimming cut 0 bases from V and 8 bases from J; bases unmatched to any gene: 7. As DNA, the CDR3 is TGTGCCAGCAGCTTAGACGCAGGGAGGGTAGACATTCAGTACTTC. This gives the protein CASSLDAGRVDIQYF.

V is TRBV12-5 and J is TRBJ2-3; D not resolved. Trimming pared 6 bases from V and 4 bases from J, leaving 11 bases between. The germline V gene encodes CDR1 LGHNT and CDR2 FRNRAP. The CDR3 sequence is 13 residues long. CDR3: CASGPPGPDTQYF. CDR3 nucleotides: TGTGCTAGTGGCCCGCCAGGCCCAGATACGCAGTATTTT.

A note on this clone: This CDR3 is also generated by other DNA sequences in the sample. The rearrangement uses TRBV15 and TRBJ2-2, with 10 nucleotides matching TRBD1. The trim removed 2 bases at V and 5 bases at J, leaving 2 bases unmatched. The CDR3 totals 15 residues. Germline V gene sequence: CDR1 LNHNV, CDR2 YYDKDF (reference sequence). Here the CDR3 DNA reads TGTGCCACCAGCAGAAGGACAGGGGGAACCGGGGAGCTGTTTTTT. Protein: CATSRRTGGTGELFF.

This clone was counted a single time. This sequence joins TRBV6-5 and TRBJ1-3; D not certain. The CDR3 runs to 12 residues. Germline V lookup: CDR1 MNHEY, CDR2 SVGAGI. The V end lost 5 bases, the J end lost 4 bases, and 6 bases lay between the germline ends. The CDR3 region has the DNA TGTGCCAGCAGTCAACAGGGAAACACCATATATTTT. Protein sequence: CASSQQGNTIYF.

The V and J genes are TRBV6-6 and TRBJ1-2, with 7 positions matching TRBD1. The CDR3 sequence is 13 residues long. Germline V CDR1 and CDR2: MNHNY, SVGAGI (reference sequence). After removal of 6 bases from V and 2 bases from J, the junction contained 3 bases not matched to a gene. The CDR3 nucleotides read TGTGCCAGCAGCTCGACAGGGAACTATGGCTACACCTTC. Protein sequence: CASSSTGNYGYTF.

The genes are TRBV14 and TRBJ2-1; D is possibly TRBD2 (7 bases). The V and J ends lost 0 bases and 13 bases respectively, with 10 bases between them. This CDR3 has 12 residues. Looked up from germline, CDR1 is SGHDN and CDR2 is FVKESK. CDR3 nucleotides: TGTGCCAGCAGCCAAGATCGGGGGGCCCAGTTCTTC. Translated, it gives CASSQDRGAQFF. Filled out from reference TRBV14 and TRBJ2-1, the complete variable domain reads EAGVTQFPSHSVIEKGQTVTLRCDPISGHDNLYWYRRVMGKEIKFLLHFVKESKQDESGMPNNRFLAERTGGTYSTLKVQPAELEDSGVYFCASSQDRGAQFFGPGTRLTVL.

J is TRBJ1-2 and V is TRBV19; 10 nucleotides agree with TRBD1. V shed 5 bases, J shed 7 bases, and the junction held 10 bases outside the gene matches. The CDR3 totals 15 residues. CDR1 and CDR2 (germline): LNHDA, SQIVND (reference sequence). CDR3 in amino acids: CASSDRDRGSFGYTF. The CDR3, as DNA: TGTGCCAGTAGTGACCGGGACAGGGGATCTTTTGGCTACACCTTC.

The rearrangement joins TRBV3-1 (or the pseudogene TRBV3-2) to TRBJ2-3; 10 bases match TRBD2. The CDR3 covers 15 residues. From germline, CDR1 is LGHDT and CDR2 YNNKEL (reference sequence). Germline trimming cut 7 bases from V and 3 bases from J; bases unmatched to any gene: 7. CDR3 sequence (DNA): TGTGCCAGCACCCGGTCAGCGGGAGGGACAGATACGCAGTATTTT. Translated: CASTRSAGGTDTQYF.